One and the same sample provided the 30 T cell receptor beta chains below, sequenced in a study of T cell responses to AZD1222 COVID-19 vaccine (dated by TCRdb to 2020 to 2022). The receptor library was made with the immunoSEQ multiplex PCR assay. TCRdb provides this immuneACCESS table in a form limited to in-frame rearrangements. Some clones are lacking; in checked studies, under half of them reflect an unresolved V gene, and why the rest are absent is not known. This sample has 100,000 to 150,000 clones in its table, and about 93% of those were observed once. The top ten hold around 7% of the sample. The time point label of this sample denotes: baseline before first vaccination. The starting material was peripheral blood, obtained on day 0 of AZD1222 vaccination. These receptors all come from an adult in good health.

The rearrangement joins TRBV28 to TRBJ1-1, with TRBD1 identical over 7 bases. The CDR3 covers 15 residues. Germline CDR1 is MDHEN and CDR2 is SYDVKM. V shed 10 bases and J 2 bases; nucleotides not matched to a gene: 13. This CDR3 reads CAILPPNRGNTEAFF. The CDR3 nucleotides read TGTGCCATCCTCCCCCCTAACAGGGGTAACACTGAAGCTTTCTTT.

This chain uses TRBV30 with TRBJ2-1; D unresolved. Trimming shortened V by 6 bases and J by 9 bases, and 12 bases separated the two germline ends. Looked up from germline, CDR1 is GTSNPN and CDR2 is SVGIG (reference sequence). This CDR3 has 11 amino acids. The CDR3 sequence is CACNSYGEQFF. The CDR3 DNA reads TGTGCCTGCAACTCTTACGGTGAGCAGTTCTTC.

V usage is TRBV11-2 and J usage is TRBJ1-1; the D is unclear. The CDR3 has 15 residues. The germline V gene encodes CDR1 SGHAT and CDR2 FQNNGV. Trimming took off 1 base at V and 4 bases at J, with 13 bases between the two ends. The DNA of the CDR3 is TGTGCCAGCAGCTTAGTAGAGGGTAGGGTCACTGAAGCTTTCTTT. The encoded protein is CASSLVEGRVTEAFF.

The genes are TRBV6-5 and TRBJ1-1; D is unclear. The ends were cut back, 2 bases at V and 1 base at J, with 8 bases in the middle. CDR1 is MNHEY and CDR2 is SVGAGI in the germline V gene. The CDR3 has 14 amino acids. For the CDR3, the DNA is TGTGCCAGCAGTTACAACGGAAAGAACACTGAAGCTTTCTTT. Protein sequence: CASSYNGKNTEAFF.

This chain connects TRBV19 to TRBJ2-1; tentatively, D is TRBD2 (6 bases). CDR3 length: 12 amino acids. The germline V and J ends were trimmed by 6 bases and 10 bases, with 13 bases remaining between them. Germline CDR1 is LNHDA and CDR2 is SQIVND (reference sequence). The CDR3 bases are TGTGCCAGTAGGACCTTGGCGGGAGAGCAGTTCTTC. Translation: CASRTLAGEQFF.

This clone has only one observation. Germline is not matched at one junction end, which may reflect a read error. V is TRBV18 and J is TRBJ2-5; tentatively, D is TRBD1 or TRBD2 (6 bases each). Per the germline V gene, CDR1 is KGHSH and CDR2 is LQKENI. The CDR3 is made up of 21 amino acids. The CDR3 DNA follows: TGTGCCAGCTCAGGCCGGGCGGGGACCCCCCGCGCCAAGGGGGTGCCTCTGGCGGCAGACTTC. This encodes CASSGRAGTPRAKGVPLAADF. Variable domain in full (rest from reference TRBV18 and TRBJ2-5): NAGVMQNPRHLVRRRGQEARLRCSPMKGHSHVYWYRQLPEEGLKFMVYLQKENIIDESGMPKERFSAEFPKEGPSILRIQQVVRGDSAAYFCASSGRAGTPRAKGVPLAADFGPGTRLLVL.

The chain links TRBV6-1 to TRBJ2-5; 8 bases match TRBD2. J lost 5 bases, V lost 3 bases, and 5 bases had no gene match. This CDR3 comprises 14 residues. Per the germline V gene, CDR1 is MNHNS and CDR2 is SASEGT. Here the CDR3 reads CASSESGSWETQYF. The DNA of the CDR3 is TGTGCCAGCAGTGAGAGCGGGAGTTGGGAGACCCAGTACTTC.

CDR3 DNA: TGCAGTGCTAGTCTGTGGGGGAGCAGCGGGGGGAATGAGCAGTTCTTC. This encodes CSASLWGSSGGNEQFF. The chain links TRBV20-1 to TRBJ2-1; 9 bases are a match to TRBD2. The germline CDR1 and CDR2 sequences are DFQATT and SNEGSKA (reference sequence). CDR3 length equals 16 residues. With V trimmed by 3 bases and J by 7 bases, 13 bases remained unmatched.

This clone was detected once. The chain links TRBV19 to TRBJ1-1, with 8 bases identical to TRBD1. With V trimmed by 1 base and J by 8 bases, 0 bases remained unmatched. The CDR3 spans 12 residues. CDR1 is LNHDA, CDR2 SQIVND, per germline (reference sequence). CDR3 DNA: TGTGCCAGTAGTATAGGGGACAGGGAAGCTTTCTTT. It is translated as CASSIGDREAFF.

This chain links TRBV6-1 with TRBJ1-1; D is undetermined. V shed 0 bases and J shed 1 base, with 12 bases lying between them. This CDR3 is built from 16 residues. Per the germline V gene, CDR1 is MNHNS and CDR2 is SASEGT. CDR3 bases: TGTGCCAGCAGTGAAGCAGGGTCGAGTAGGAACACTGAAGCTTTCTTT. This gives the protein CASSEAGSSRNTEAFF.

J is TRBJ1-1 and V is TRBV18; 9 bases map to TRBD1. This CDR3 spans 17 amino acids. The germline V gene encodes CDR1 KGHSH and CDR2 LQKENI. J lost 1 base, V lost 3 bases, and 9 bases had no gene match. The DNA of the CDR3 is TGTGCCAGCTCACCGCAACCGGGACAGGGACGGAACACTGAAGCTTTCTTT. Amino acids: CASSPQPGQGRNTEAFF.

The chain couples TRBV2 to TRBJ2-1; a possible D gene is TRBD2 (5 bases). From germline, CDR1 is SNHLY and CDR2 FYNNEI. V was shortened by 0 bases and J by 10 bases, with 13 bases between the two germline ends. This CDR3 spans 14 amino acids. CDR3 nucleotide sequence: TGTGCCAGCAGTGAAGCGCGGGCCTCCAGGGAGCAGTTCTTC. Protein product: CASSEARASREQFF.

This chain uses TRBV12-5 with TRBJ1-4, with 7 bases lining up with TRBD1. Losses at the gene ends were 6 bases for V and 4 bases for J; bases not matched to a gene: 8. There are 15 residues in the CDR3. The V gene's germline CDR1 is LGHNT and CDR2 FRNRAP. CDR3 nucleotides: TGTGCTAGTGGATTACAGGGGACCGATAATGAAAAACTGTTTTTT. Translation gives CASGLQGTDNEKLFF.

This rearrangement joins TRBV9 to TRBJ1-1; tentatively, D is TRBD1 (6 bases). The CDR3 runs 13 residues. V gave up 0 bases and J gave up 3 bases, with 6 bases separating them. Germline V gene sequence: CDR1 SGDLS, CDR2 YYNGEE. The CDR3 is CASSVGQDTEAFF. CDR3 coding DNA: TGTGCCAGCAGCGTAGGACAGGACACTGAAGCTTTCTTT.

Note on this clone: Other DNA sequences from this sample encode an identical CDR3 as well. The chain employs TRBV18 and TRBJ2-3, with 7 bases matching TRBD1. This CDR3 has 14 amino acids. Germline-derived CDR1 and CDR2 are KGHSH and LQKENI. The V gene end was trimmed by 3 bases and the J gene end by 1 base; junction bases not matched to a gene: 1. The chain's CDR3 is CASSPGQGTDTQYF. DNA of the CDR3: TGTGCCAGCTCACCTGGACAGGGCACAGATACGCAGTATTTT.

V gene TRBV7-9 combines with J gene TRBJ1-2, with 8 bases aligning to TRBD1. Germline V lookup: CDR1 SEHNR, CDR2 FQNEAQ (reference sequence). CDR3 length: 14 residues. V lost 6 bases, J lost 5 bases, and 8 bases stayed unmatched. The CDR3 region has the DNA TGTGCCAGCAGTGTTGGACAGGGTTTTTATGGCTACACCTTC. Translating gives CASSVGQGFYGYTF.

This clone showed up just a few times. V and J are TRBV15 and TRBJ2-3, with unresolved D. The CDR3 contains 15 residues. Per germline, CDR1 LNHNV and CDR2 YYDKDF (reference sequence). V was clipped by 0 bases and J by 2 bases, with 9 bases between them. CDR3 DNA: TGTGCCACCAGCAGAGATGGGCAGAACACAGATACGCAGTATTTT. This sequence encodes CATSRDGQNTDTQYF.

The genes are TRBV2 and TRBJ2-5, with TRBD1 as a possible D gene (5 bases). V gave up 5 bases and J gave up 3 bases, with 7 bases separating them. The CDR3 totals 12 residues. Per the germline V gene, CDR1 is SNHLY and CDR2 is FYNNEI. CDR3 region: CASSWGKETQYF. CDR3 nucleotide sequence: TGTGCCAGCAGTTGGGGCAAAGAGACCCAGTACTTC.

The gene calls are TRBV11-3 and TRBJ2-1; no reliable D call. The CDR3 totals 13 residues. The V and J ends lost 0 bases and 5 bases respectively, with 5 bases between them. CDR1 and CDR2 (germline): SGHNT, YENEEA. The CDR3: CASSLEGNNEQFF. In DNA, the CDR3 is TGTGCCAGCAGCTTAGAGGGAAACAATGAGCAGTTCTTC.

This chain links TRBV27 with TRBJ1-6; D is unresolved. The CDR3 covers 13 residues. Germline loops: CDR1 MNHEY, CDR2 SMNVEV (reference sequence). V was cut by 3 bases and J by 4 bases, with 4 bases left in between. The CDR3 spells CASSFKYNSPLHF. In nucleotides, the CDR3 is TGTGCCAGCAGTTTTAAATATAATTCACCCCTCCACTTT.

CDR3 in amino acids: CSVEVSRNAFF. DNA for the CDR3: TGCAGCGTTGAAGTCAGCCGGAATGCTTTCTTT. This chain joins TRBV29-1 and TRBJ1-1; D not certain. CDR1 is SQVTM, CDR2 ANQGSEA, per germline. This CDR3 is built from 11 residues. Deletions cut 1 base from V and 11 bases from J, with 11 bases between.

The chain employs TRBV7-9 and TRBJ2-3, with TRBD1 matching 10 bases. Losses at the gene ends were 4 bases for V and 3 bases for J; bases not matched to a gene: 4. The CDR3 is 15 amino acids. Germline CDR1 reads SEHNR; CDR2 reads FQNEAQ (reference sequence). CDR3 sequence (DNA): TGTGCCAGCAGCTCCGGGACAGGGGCAACAGATACGCAGTATTTT. It is translated as CASSSGTGATDTQYF.

V gene TRBV6-4 combines with J gene TRBJ2-3, with TRBD2 identical over 9 bases. The V gene's germline CDR1 is MRHNA and CDR2 SNTAGT. The V segment lost 2 bases and the J segment 3 bases; nucleotides outside the gene matches: 6. The CDR3 sequence is 16 residues long. In DNA form, the CDR3 reads TGTGCCAGCAGTGACATGGCGGGAGGGGCAACAGATACGCAGTATTTT. It codes for CASSDMAGGATDTQYF.

The chain recombines TRBV20-1 with TRBJ2-7, with D maybe TRBD1 (5 bases). Between the trimmed V and J ends, which lost 3 bases and 1 base, there was a span of 13 bases. The germline V gene has CDR1 DFQATT and CDR2 SNEGSKA (reference sequence). CDR3 length: 14 amino acids. CDR3 region: CSASRDSISYEQYF. CDR3 in DNA: TGCAGTGCTAGTAGAGACAGCATTTCCTACGAGCAGTACTTC.

This rearrangement joins TRBV6-5 to TRBJ1-1, with D perhaps matching TRBD1 (5 bases). V lost 0 bases and J lost 1, with 6 bases in between. The germline V gene encodes CDR1 MNHEY and CDR2 SVGAGI. The CDR3 is made up of 14 amino acids. The CDR3 DNA follows: TGTGCCAGCAGTTACTCGGGGGGGAACACTGAAGCTTTCTTT. Translated: CASSYSGGNTEAFF.

CDR3 coding DNA: TGTGCCAGCAGTCCTCAGGCCCTCTATGGCTACACCTTC. Protein: CASSPQALYGYTF. V gene TRBV28 combines with J gene TRBJ1-2; no firm D call. This CDR3 spans 13 amino acids. Germline V lookup: CDR1 MDHEN, CDR2 SYDVKM. Trimming removed 5 bases at V and 4 bases at J, with 11 bases between.

The rearrangement links TRBV19 to TRBJ2-3, with D possibly called TRBD1 or TRBD2 (5 bases each). The length of the CDR3 is 16 residues. V was pared by 3 bases and J by 2 bases, with 15 bases between. Per germline, CDR1 LNHDA and CDR2 SQIVND (reference sequence). The CDR3 here is CASSIEGARATDTQYF. The DNA of the CDR3 is TGTGCCAGTAGTATCGAAGGGGCGAGGGCCACAGATACGCAGTATTTT.

J is TRBJ2-3 and V is TRBV27, with a tentative D call TRBD1 (5 bases). Germline CDR1 is MNHEY and CDR2 is SMNVEV (reference sequence). This CDR3 contains 12 residues. Trimming left V 5 bases short and J 3 bases short, with 6 bases between. The CDR3 sequence is CASSRGTDTQYF. DNA of the CDR3: TGTGCCAGCAGTAGGGGTACAGATACGCAGTATTTT.

The chain is built from TRBV5-5 and TRBJ1-2, with unresolved D. This CDR3 is built from 14 residues. V was trimmed by 2 bases and J by 0 bases, leaving 8 bases between them. Per germline, CDR1 SGHKS and CDR2 YYEKEE (reference sequence). The CDR3 sequence is CASSLGSSNYGYTF. The CDR3 DNA follows: TGTGCCAGCAGCTTAGGCAGCTCTAACTATGGCTACACCTTC.

The chain has TRBV7-2 and TRBJ2-7; 10 bases are a match to TRBD2. The CDR3 runs to 14 residues. With V trimmed by 4 bases and J by 6 bases, 6 bases remained unmatched. The germline CDR1 and CDR2 sequences are SGHTA and FQGNSA. The CDR3 loop is CASSSGLATLEQYF. CDR3 bases: TGTGCCAGCAGCTCGGGACTAGCGACCCTCGAGCAGTACTTC.